The 8 T cell receptor beta chains in this list originate from one sample, sequenced in a study of vaccination and CD4 T cells after COVID-19 (dated by TCRdb to 2021 to 2024). Interpreted using the paper, the treatment or condition label stands for: roughly 11-day PBMC culture with coronavirus spike peptide pools or control peptides (ViraFEST assay). No antigen has been assigned to these receptors. Library method: PCR. TCRdb names Illumina iSeq 100 as the instrument used. DNA from cultured CD4+ T cells underwent TCR sequencing with the Oncomine TCR Beta short-read assay at the Johns Hopkins FTIC core. In TCRdb, the public reads were trimmed at Q25 with fastp and aligned with MiXCR, with productive beta chains retained. CDR3 protein sequences are deduplicated, and each keeps its most common genes and DNA. The sample profile shows almost 20,000 distinct CDR3 sequences; around 43% of them were found once. 4% of the sample is held by the ten biggest clonotypes.

This specimen was CD4+ T cells from blood, cultured in vitro, taken before SARS-CoV-2 vaccination. The receptors were gathered from a human donor who had recovered from COVID-19.

J is TRBJ1-1 and V is TRBV28; 7 bases are a match to TRBD1. The CDR3 has 17 residues. V shed 2 bases and J 1 base; nucleotides not matched to a gene: 10. In germline, CDR1 is MDHEN, CDR2 SYDVKM. The DNA for the CDR3 is TGTGCCAGCAGTTTAAGTGTTAGGGACAGCGAGAACACTGAAGCTTTCTTT. Protein: CASSLSVRDSENTEAFF.

The chain uses TRBV10-3 and TRBJ2-3, with D unresolved. CDR1 is ENHRY, CDR2 SYGVKD, per germline. The CDR3 is made up of 13 amino acids. Trimming took off 3 bases at V and 2 bases at J, with 6 bases between the two ends. The CDR3 coding sequence is TGTGCCATCAGTGAACGGCCCACAGATACGCAGTATTTT. Translation gives CAISERPTDTQYF.

V gene TRBV7-9 combines with J gene TRBJ1-1, with TRBD1 matching 11 bases. V trimming: 5 bases; J trimming: 6 bases; junction bases outside the gene matches: 8. This CDR3 comprises 15 residues. Looked up from germline, CDR1 is SEHNR and CDR2 is FQNEAQ (reference sequence). The CDR3 nucleotides read TGTGCCAGCAGCACCTGGACAGGGGGCCGGGCTGAAGCTTTCTTT. Its protein is CASSTWTGGRAEAFF.

The chain is built from TRBV9 and TRBJ1-3, with D hard to call. The CDR3 is made up of 13 amino acids. The ends were cut back, 4 bases at V and 2 bases at J, with 7 bases in the middle. The germline CDR1 and CDR2 sequences are SGDLS and YYNGEE. The chain's CDR3 is CASSPSTGNTIYF. CDR3 coding DNA: TGTGCCAGCAGCCCCTCGACTGGAAACACCATATATTTT.

This chain connects TRBV19 to TRBJ1-2; D gene unclear. CDR1 is LNHDA, CDR2 SQIVND, per germline (reference sequence). The CDR3 runs to 12 residues. V was shortened by 10 bases and J by 5 bases, with 14 bases between the two germline ends. CDR3 in amino acids: CATGGMSYGYTF. The CDR3 DNA reads as TGTGCCACCGGAGGGATGAGTTATGGCTACACCTTC.

The rearrangement links TRBV19 to TRBJ1-5; 7 bases align to TRBD1. The germline CDR1 and CDR2 sequences are LNHDA and SQIVND (reference sequence). The CDR3 runs 15 residues. The junction had 11 bases not matched to a gene; V was cut back by 3 bases and J by 9 bases. The CDR3 here is CASSMSQGPFSPQHF. CDR3 sequence (DNA): TGTGCCAGTAGTATGTCACAGGGGCCGTTTTCGCCCCAGCATTTT.

V and J are TRBV7-2 and TRBJ2-1; D possibly matches TRBD1 or TRBD2 (6 bases each). The CDR3 runs 14 residues. V shed 3 bases and J shed 13 bases, with 19 bases lying between them. Germline V gene data show CDR1 as SGHTA and CDR2 as FQGNSA. CDR3 sequence: CASSFEGVGGNQFF. The CDR3 DNA is TGTGCCAGCAGCTTCGAAGGGGTAGGGGGGAATCAGTTCTTC.

This chain joins TRBV6-2 or TRBV6-3 and TRBJ1-1; D gene unclear. The CDR3 has 12 amino acids. In germline, CDR1 is MNHEY, CDR2 SVGEGT. Trimming took 3 bases from V and 7 from J, leaving 9 bases between them. The chain's CDR3 is CASSYEGNEAFF. The CDR3 DNA is TGTGCCAGCAGTTATGAGGGTAATGAAGCTTTCTTT.